This TCR beta chain was sequenced in a study of cytomegalovirus exposure and HLA in healthy donors. Repertoires were generated with immunoSEQ multiplex PCR, while TCRdb's copy carries only in-frame clones and drops some. The data hold tens of thousands of clones, with about 93% observed a single time. A roughly 120-subject validation cohort, separate from the approximately 610-subject first cohort, supplied the donors. The CDR3 is made up of 15 amino acids. Germline CDR1 reads GTSNPN; CDR2 reads SVGIG (reference sequence). With 4 bases clipped from V and 2 bases from J, the junction kept 7 bases outside the gene matches. This clone appeared once.

The chain couples TRBV30 to TRBJ2-1, with TRBD2 identical over 8 bases. Sequenced sample: PBMCs. This receptor was obtained from a man aged 18 to 30 in good health and CMV-seropositive. In DNA form, the CDR3 reads TGTGCCTGGAACCTACCGGGACTAGCCTACAATGAGCAGTTCTTC. It translates to CAWNLPGLAYNEQFF.